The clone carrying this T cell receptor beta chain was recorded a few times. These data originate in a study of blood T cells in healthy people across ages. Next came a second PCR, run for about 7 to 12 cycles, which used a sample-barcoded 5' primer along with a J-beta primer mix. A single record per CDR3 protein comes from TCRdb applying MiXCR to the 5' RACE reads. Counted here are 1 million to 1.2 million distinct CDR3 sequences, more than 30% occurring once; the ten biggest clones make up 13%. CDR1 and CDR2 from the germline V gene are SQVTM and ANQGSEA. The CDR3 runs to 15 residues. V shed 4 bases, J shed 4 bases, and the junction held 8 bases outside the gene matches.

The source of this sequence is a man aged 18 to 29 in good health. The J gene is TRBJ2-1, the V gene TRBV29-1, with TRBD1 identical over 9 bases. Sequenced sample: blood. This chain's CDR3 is CSVGGGTGIYNEQFF. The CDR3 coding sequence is TGCAGCGTTGGAGGCGGGACAGGGATTTACAATGAGCAGTTCTTC.